These 18 T cell receptor beta chains were all obtained from the same sample, sequenced in a study of blood T cell repertoires in COVID-19. The assay was immunoSEQ multiplex PCR, and TCRdb's table has in-frame clones only and misses some. The sample holds roughly 250,000 clones, 80% to 95% seen once. The sequencing sample was made of PBMCs or T cells enriched from blood (not recorded which). The origin of the receptors is a woman under 30 who had recovered from COVID-19.

V gene TRBV7-9 combines with J gene TRBJ1-2; no definite D call. From germline, CDR1 is SEHNR and CDR2 FQNEAQ (reference sequence). Trimming stripped 3 bases from V and 3 bases from J, with 14 bases between. CDR3 length equals 15 residues. The CDR3 DNA follows: TGTGCCAGCAGCTTTCTTTATACCCCGGACTATGGCTACACCTTC. The encoded protein is CASSFLYTPDYGYTF.

This clone has a single count. The DNA for the CDR3 is TGCGCCAGCAGTCAAGCAGCAGGGGTGGTTTCACCCCTCCACTTT. The encoded protein is CASSQAAGVVSPLHF. The chain is built from TRBV23-1 and TRBJ1-6; the D gene is possibly TRBD1 (6 bases). TRBV23-1 carries the ORF label, with uncertain function. The CDR3 consists of 15 residues. The V end lost 2 bases, the J end lost 9 bases, and 14 bases lay between the germline ends.

CDR3 sequence reads: CASSQDRVEKLFF. CDR3 DNA: TGTGCCAGCAGCCAAGACCGGGTAGAAAAACTGTTTTTT. This chain uses TRBV3-1 (or the pseudogene TRBV3-2) with TRBJ1-4; D not resolved. The length of the CDR3 is 13 residues. Trimming removed 0 bases from V and 8 bases from J, with 7 bases in between. Germline-derived CDR1 and CDR2 are LGHDT and YNNKEL (reference sequence).

The chain has TRBV11-2 and TRBJ2-1; no reliable D call. CDR3 length: 13 amino acids. Trimming shortened V by 3 bases and J by 7 bases, and 10 bases separated the two germline ends. Germline V CDR1 and CDR2: SGHAT, FQNNGV. This CDR3 is CASSFDLRNEQFF. The CDR3 region has the DNA TGTGCCAGCAGCTTCGATTTGCGAAATGAGCAGTTCTTC.

The rearrangement links TRBV7-9 to TRBJ2-3; D gene unclear. The CDR3 is 15 residues long. Trimming shortened V by 3 bases and J by 1 base, and 11 bases separated the two germline ends. Germline values: CDR1 SEHNR, CDR2 FQNEAQ (reference sequence). The CDR3: CASSFQFQGTDTQYF. As DNA, the CDR3 is TGTGCCAGCAGCTTTCAATTTCAGGGCACAGATACGCAGTATTTT.

This clone was seen a single time. The rearrangement joins TRBV7-2 to TRBJ2-3; 11 nucleotides line up with TRBD2. The germline V gene encodes CDR1 SGHTA and CDR2 FQGNSA. CDR3 length: 16 amino acids. J was trimmed by 3 bases and V by 5 bases; bases with no gene match: 7. CDR3 bases: TGTGCCAGCAGCGGCCGACTAGCGGGGATGACAGATACGCAGTATTTT. This encodes CASSGRLAGMTDTQYF.

The chain combines TRBV4-3 with TRBJ2-5, with 8 bases fitting TRBD2. From germline, CDR1 is LGHNA and CDR2 YSLEER. After removal of 0 bases from V and 5 bases from J, the junction contained 5 bases not matched to a gene. This CDR3 contains 15 residues. The CDR3 is CASSQDRGGSETQYF. CDR3 sequence (DNA): TGCGCCAGCAGCCAAGATCGGGGGGGGTCGGAGACCCAGTACTTC.

The V gene is TRBV19, the J gene TRBJ2-2, with D perhaps matching TRBD2 (6 bases). The CDR3 is 11 residues long. V lost 7 bases and J 8 bases, leaving 8 bases between the germline ends. Germline-derived CDR1 and CDR2 are LNHDA and SQIVND (reference sequence). CDR3 sequence (DNA): TGTGCCAGTACCCGGGGGGGGGAGCTGTTTTTT. This sequence encodes CASTRGGELFF.

The CDR3 DNA reads as TGTGCCGGAGCAGGGTTACTCAACACTGAAGCTTTCTTT. Translation: CAGAGLLNTEAFF. The V and J genes are TRBV28 and TRBJ1-1; D perhaps matches TRBD1 (5 bases). CDR3 length equals 13 residues. The germline gives CDR1 MDHEN, CDR2 SYDVKM. V lost 11 bases and J lost 2, with 15 bases in between.

The chain employs TRBV2 and TRBJ1-2, with D uncertain. Germline V gene sequence: CDR1 SNHLY, CDR2 FYNNEI. This CDR3 is built from 14 residues. V shed 2 bases and J shed 3 bases, with 10 bases lying between them. As DNA, the CDR3 is TGTGCCAGCAGTGAACGGGGAGTGTACTATGGCTACACCTTC. This translates into CASSERGVYYGYTF.

This clone turned up a few times. The genes are TRBV4-1 and TRBJ1-5; D might be TRBD1 (5 bases). This CDR3 comprises 15 residues. Germline assignment: CDR1 MGHRA and CDR2 YSYEKL. V was clipped by 0 bases and J by 5 bases, with 11 bases between them. CDR3 sequence: CASSQEGRTHQPQHF. The DNA of the CDR3 is TGCGCCAGCAGCCAAGAAGGAAGGACACATCAGCCCCAGCATTTT.

This clone was observed a handful of times. V usage is TRBV2 and J usage is TRBJ1-2, with TRBD1 matching 10 bases. Germline V CDR1 and CDR2: SNHLY, FYNNEI. Trimming cost V 10 bases and J 4 bases; bases outside gene matches: 6. This CDR3 is built from 13 residues. CDR3 sequence reads: CAMTGGAGYGYTF. CDR3 coding DNA: TGTGCCATGACAGGGGGCGCCGGCTATGGCTACACCTTC.

This clone was picked up a small number of times. The chain employs TRBV6-2 or TRBV6-3 and TRBJ2-7; D not resolved. This CDR3 is built from 14 residues. Trimming took off 6 bases at V and 0 bases at J, with 12 bases between the two ends. CDR1 is MNHEY, CDR2 SVGEGT, per germline. The CDR3 DNA reads TGTGCCAGCAGCCGGGCATCGAACTCCTACGAGCAGTACTTC. Translated: CASSRASNSYEQYF.

This rearrangement joins TRBV20-1 to TRBJ1-1; D might be TRBD1 (6 bases). The CDR3 has 11 residues. Germline assignment: CDR1 DFQATT and CDR2 SNEGSKA (reference sequence). The V end lost 1 base, the J end lost 11 bases, and 11 bases lay between the germline ends. CDR3 in amino acids: CSARGTGIAFF. Written as DNA, the CDR3 is TGCAGTGCTAGAGGCACAGGGATCGCTTTCTTT.

The J gene is TRBJ1-1, the V gene TRBV6-5; no firm D call. CDR1 and CDR2 from the germline V gene are MNHEY and SVGAGI. The CDR3 sequence is 13 residues long. Trimming shortened V by 6 bases and J by 0 bases, and 8 bases separated the two germline ends. CDR3 nucleotides: TGTGCCAGCAGGACTGCTATGAACACTGAAGCTTTCTTT. Protein sequence: CASRTAMNTEAFF.

V usage is TRBV9 and J usage is TRBJ1-5; D is undetermined. The CDR3 loop spans 15 amino acids. CDR1 is SGDLS and CDR2 is YYNGEE in the germline V gene. V shed 3 bases and J shed 3 bases, with 13 bases lying between them. CDR3 amino acids: CASSDSAGNNQPQHF. The CDR3 DNA reads as TGTGCCAGCAGCGACTCCGCCGGGAACAATCAGCCCCAGCATTTT.

The chain has TRBV7-6 and TRBJ2-5; 10 bases align to TRBD2. CDR3 length: 16 amino acids. CDR1 and CDR2 (germline): SGHVS, FNYEAQ. J was trimmed by 10 bases and V by 0 bases; bases with no gene match: 11. As DNA, the CDR3 is TGTGCCAGCAGCTTAGCCCTGCCTAGCGGGGGCCCTGGCCAGTACTTC. This sequence encodes CASSLALPSGGPGQYF.

The rearrangement joins TRBV11-1 to TRBJ1-1; D call uncertain. Germline CDR1 and CDR2: SGHAT and FQDESV (reference sequence). V dropped 1 base and J dropped 4 bases, with 10 bases sitting between them. CDR3 length equals 14 residues. Written as DNA, the CDR3 is TGTGCCAGCAGCTTAGGAAGGGCGGGCACTGAAGCTTTCTTT. Protein: CASSLGRAGTEAFF. The full variable domain, its missing parts supplied by reference TRBV11-1 and TRBJ1-1, is EAEVAQSPRYKITEKSQAVAFWCDPISGHATLYWYRQILGQGPELLVQFQDESVVDDSQLPKDRFSAERLKGVDSTLKIQPAELGDSAMYLCASSLGRAGTEAFFGQGTRLTVV.